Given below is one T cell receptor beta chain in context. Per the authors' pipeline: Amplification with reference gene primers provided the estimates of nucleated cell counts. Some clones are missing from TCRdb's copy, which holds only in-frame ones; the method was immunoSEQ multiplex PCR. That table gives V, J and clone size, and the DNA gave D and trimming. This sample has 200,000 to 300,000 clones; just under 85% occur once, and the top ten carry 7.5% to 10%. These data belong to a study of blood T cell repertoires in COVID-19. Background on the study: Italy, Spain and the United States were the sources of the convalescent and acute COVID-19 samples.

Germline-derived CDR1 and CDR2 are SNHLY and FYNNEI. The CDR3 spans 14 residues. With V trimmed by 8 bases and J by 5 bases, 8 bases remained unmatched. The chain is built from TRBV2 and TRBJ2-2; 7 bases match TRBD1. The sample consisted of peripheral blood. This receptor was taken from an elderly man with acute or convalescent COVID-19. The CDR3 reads CASVRQGVTGELFF. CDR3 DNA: TGTGCCAGCGTAAGGCAGGGGGTAACCGGGGAGCTGTTTTTT.